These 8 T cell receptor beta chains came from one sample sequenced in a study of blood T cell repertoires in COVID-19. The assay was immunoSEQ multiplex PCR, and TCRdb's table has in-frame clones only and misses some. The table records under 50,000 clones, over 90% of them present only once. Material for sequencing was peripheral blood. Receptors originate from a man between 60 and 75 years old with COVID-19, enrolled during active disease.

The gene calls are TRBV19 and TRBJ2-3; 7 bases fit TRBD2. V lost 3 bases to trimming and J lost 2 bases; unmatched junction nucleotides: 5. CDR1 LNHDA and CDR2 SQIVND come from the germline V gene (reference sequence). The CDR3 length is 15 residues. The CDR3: CASSIGRGSTDTQYF. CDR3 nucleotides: TGTGCCAGTAGTATCGGGCGGGGGTCCACAGATACGCAGTATTTT. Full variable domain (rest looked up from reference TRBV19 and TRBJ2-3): DGGITQSPKYLFRKEGQNVTLSCEQNLNHDAMYWYRQDPGQGLRLIYYSQIVNDFQKGDIAEGYSVSREKKESFPLTVTSAQKNPTAFYLCASSIGRGSTDTQYFGPGTRLTVL.

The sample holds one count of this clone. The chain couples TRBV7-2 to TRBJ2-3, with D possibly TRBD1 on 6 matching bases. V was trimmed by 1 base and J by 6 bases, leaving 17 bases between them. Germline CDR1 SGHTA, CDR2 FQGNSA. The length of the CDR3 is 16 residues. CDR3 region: CASSLVPRGTADTQYF. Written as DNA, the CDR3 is TGTGCCAGCAGCTTAGTCCCCAGGGGAACGGCGGATACGCAGTATTTT.

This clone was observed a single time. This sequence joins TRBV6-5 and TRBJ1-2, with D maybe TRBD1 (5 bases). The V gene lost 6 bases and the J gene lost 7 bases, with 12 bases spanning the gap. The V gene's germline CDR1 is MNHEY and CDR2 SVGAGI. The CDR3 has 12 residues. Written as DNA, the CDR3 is TGTGCCAGCAGGGCTGGGGCGCGTGGCTACACCTTC. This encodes CASRAGARGYTF.

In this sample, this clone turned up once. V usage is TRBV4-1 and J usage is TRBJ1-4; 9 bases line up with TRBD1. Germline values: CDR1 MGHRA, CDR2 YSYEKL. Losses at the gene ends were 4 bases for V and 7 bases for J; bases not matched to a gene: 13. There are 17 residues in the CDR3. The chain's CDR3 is CASSRPPPGQGFEKLFF. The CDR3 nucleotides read TGCGCCAGCAGCCGACCACCGCCGGGACAGGGATTTGAAAAACTGTTTTTT.

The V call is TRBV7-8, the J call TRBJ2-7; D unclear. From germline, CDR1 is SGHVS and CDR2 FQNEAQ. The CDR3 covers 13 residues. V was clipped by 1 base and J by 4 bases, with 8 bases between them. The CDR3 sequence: CASSLEARYEQYF. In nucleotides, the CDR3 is TGTGCCAGCAGCTTAGAGGCCAGGTACGAGCAGTACTTC.

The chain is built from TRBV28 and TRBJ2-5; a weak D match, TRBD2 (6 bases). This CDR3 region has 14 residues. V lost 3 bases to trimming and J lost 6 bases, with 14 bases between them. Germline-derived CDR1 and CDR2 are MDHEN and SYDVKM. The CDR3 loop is CASSLERALKTQYF. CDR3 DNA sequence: TGTGCCAGCAGTTTGGAGCGGGCCCTGAAGACCCAGTACTTC. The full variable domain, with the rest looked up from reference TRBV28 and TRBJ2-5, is DVKVTQSSRYLVKRTGEKVFLECVQDMDHENMFWYRQDPGLGLRLIYFSYDVKMKEKGDIPEGYSVSREKKERFSLILESASTNQTSMYLCASSLERALKTQYFGPGTRLLVL.

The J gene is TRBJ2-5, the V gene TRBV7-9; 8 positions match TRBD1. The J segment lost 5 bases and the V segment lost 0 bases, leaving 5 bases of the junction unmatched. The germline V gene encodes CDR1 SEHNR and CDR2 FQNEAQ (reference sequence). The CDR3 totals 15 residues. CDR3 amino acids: CASSLADRAGETQYF. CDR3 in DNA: TGTGCCAGCAGCTTAGCGGACAGGGCGGGGGAGACCCAGTACTTC.

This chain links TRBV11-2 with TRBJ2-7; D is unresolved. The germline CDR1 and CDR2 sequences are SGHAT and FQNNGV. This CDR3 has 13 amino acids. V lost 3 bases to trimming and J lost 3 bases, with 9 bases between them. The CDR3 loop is CASSFTRNYEQYF. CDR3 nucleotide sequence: TGTGCCAGCAGCTTTACGAGGAACTACGAGCAGTACTTC.